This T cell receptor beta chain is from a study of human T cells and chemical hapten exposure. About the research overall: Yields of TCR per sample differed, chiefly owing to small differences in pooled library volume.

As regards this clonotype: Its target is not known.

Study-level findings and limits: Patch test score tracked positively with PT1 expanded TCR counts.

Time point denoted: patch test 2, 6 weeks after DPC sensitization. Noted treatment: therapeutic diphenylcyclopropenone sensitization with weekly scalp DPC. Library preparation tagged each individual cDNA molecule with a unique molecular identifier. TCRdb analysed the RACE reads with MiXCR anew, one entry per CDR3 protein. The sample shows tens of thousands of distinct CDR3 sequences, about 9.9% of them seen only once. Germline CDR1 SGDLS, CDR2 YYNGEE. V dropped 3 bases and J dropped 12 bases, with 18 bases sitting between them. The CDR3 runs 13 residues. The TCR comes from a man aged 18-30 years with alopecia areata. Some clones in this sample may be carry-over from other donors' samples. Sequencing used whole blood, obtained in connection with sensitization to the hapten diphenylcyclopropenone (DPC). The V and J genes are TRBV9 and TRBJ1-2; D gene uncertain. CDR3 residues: CASSEVGKERHTF. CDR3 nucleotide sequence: TGTGCCAGCAGCGAAGTGGGGAAAGAACGCCACACCTTC.